The source of this TCR beta chain is a study of CD8 T cells in ankylosing spondylitis (dated by TCRdb to about 2017). About the investigation overall: To find TCR variants linked to disease, the study profiled T cell receptor beta repertoires in ankylosing spondylitis patients and healthy donors. Peripheral blood was sampled, and synovial fluid was additionally collected from ankylosing spondylitis patients. The full study cohort comprised about 24 ankylosing spondylitis patients and 110 or so healthy donors. The research as a whole found: Significant enrichment of the disease-linked clones was reported in matched synovial fluid samples from ankylosing spondylitis patients. Blood from ankylosing spondylitis patients appeared to be characterized by a TCR beta motif composed of about eight highly homologous amino acid variants. Some TCR beta motif variants had previously been reported in synovial fluid and blood of reactive arthritis patients, which suggested common disease-initiation mechanisms. The disease-linked clones had a CD8+ phenotype and were found at relatively low frequencies in peripheral blood.

This clonotype was recorded at least ten times. This receptor's antigen is unknown. Base qualities are missing; no much larger clone stands one base away. These reads were obtained on an Illumina HiSeq 2500. Quantitative 5'-RACE with molecular barcodes was the method used to prepare the TCR beta libraries. In the paper's pipeline: To identify disease-linked TCR variants, a new computational method was used, one built on a probabilistic model of VDJ rearrangement. TCRdb handled the public reads itself, with Q25 trimming in fastp and clone calling in MiXCR, and kept productive beta chains. Under each unique CDR3 protein, matching rows form one entry showing the most common genes and DNA. The V and J calls were determined by TCRdb, not by the authors. The sample data list about 92,000 distinct CDR3 sequences, and 8.5% to 9% of these were observed just once. Roughly 5.6% of the sample is in the top ten clones.

Relative to germline, V is 4 bases shorter and J is 5 bases shorter, with 11 bases between their ends. The CDR3 covers 13 residues, taking in both the cysteine and the phenylalanine. Only CDR3 DNA remains: 39 bases, in frame from the first base. Input material: blood, either unsorted or a sorted T cell fraction (not recorded which). The source is a male donor with ankylosing spondylitis or in good health (not recorded which). The chain is assembled from TRBV12-3 or TRBV12-4 and TRBJ2-5; tentative D gene TRBD2, with 6 bases matching. The DNA reads as follows: TGTGCCAGCAGTTCAGGGAGGCACGAGACCCAGTACTTC. The resulting protein is CASSSGRHETQYF.